These 6 T cell receptor beta chains came from one sample sequenced in a study of shared T cell receptors in the human thymus. Data came from immunoSEQ multiplex PCR; TCRdb stores just in-frame clones and leaves some out. The table records approximately 400,000 clones, more than 85% of them present only once. The sequenced material came from thymocytes. The source is a human donor.

The rearrangement links TRBV4-1 to TRBJ1-1, with TRBD1 matching 9 bases. From germline, CDR1 is MGHRA and CDR2 YSYEKL. The V gene end was trimmed by 2 bases and the J gene end by 5 bases; junction bases not matched to a gene: 6. The CDR3 covers 15 residues. CDR3 DNA sequence: TGCGCCAGCAGCCAAAGAAACAGGGGGCGAACTGAAGCTTTCTTT. Protein: CASSQRNRGRTEAFF.

V is TRBV7-9 and J is TRBJ2-7; 11 nucleotides agree with TRBD1. The CDR3 covers 16 residues. Trimming removed 5 bases from V and 4 bases from J; junction bases left unmatched: 10. Germline values: CDR1 SEHNR, CDR2 FQNEAQ (reference sequence). CDR3 loop: CASSPPGTGGTYEQYF. CDR3 in DNA: TGTGCCAGCAGCCCCCCCGGGACAGGGGGTACTTACGAGCAGTACTTC. Supplemented by reference TRBV7-9 and TRBJ2-7, the full variable domain reads DTGVSQNPRHKITKRGQNVTFRCDPISEHNRLYWYRQTLGQGPEFLTYFQNEAQLEKSRLLSDRFSAERPKGSFSTLEIQRTEQGDSAMYLCASSPPGTGGTYEQYFGPGTRLTVT.

This clone has a handful of counts. This CDR3 reads CSVKGAGRETQYF. CDR3 nucleotides: TGCAGCGTGAAGGGGGCAGGGCGAGAGACCCAGTACTTC. This chain connects TRBV29-1 to TRBJ2-5; 7 bases match TRBD1. Trimming at V came to 6 bases and at J to 4 bases, leaving 8 bases not matched to a gene. The CDR3 is made up of 13 amino acids. Germline loops: CDR1 SQVTM, CDR2 ANQGSEA.

The gene calls are TRBV5-1 and TRBJ1-5; 7 bases match TRBD1. The CDR3 covers 12 residues. Germline V CDR1 and CDR2: SGHRS, YFSETQ. Trimming at V came to 4 bases and at J to 9 bases, leaving 4 bases not matched to a gene. This chain's CDR3 is CASSLQGGPQHF. The CDR3 bases are TGCGCCAGCAGCCTCCAGGGGGGGCCCCAGCATTTT. Looking up the rest from reference TRBV5-1 and TRBJ1-5 gives the full variable domain: KAGVTQTPRYLIKTRGQQVTLSCSPISGHRSVSWYQQTPGQGLQFLFEYFSETQRNKGNFPGRFSGRQFSNSRSEMNVSTLELGDSALYLCASSLQGGPQHFGDGTRLSIL.

The chain couples TRBV28 to TRBJ2-1; 7 bases align to TRBD2. CDR1 and CDR2 (germline): MDHEN, SYDVKM. This CDR3 is 16 amino acids long. Trimming at V came to 4 bases and at J to 2 bases, leaving 8 bases not matched to a gene. CDR3 sequence: CASSSVGGGAYNEQFF. CDR3 in DNA: TGTGCCAGCAGTTCCGTGGGGGGAGGGGCCTACAATGAGCAGTTCTTC.

The chain recombines TRBV7-2 with TRBJ1-2; D gene unclear. The CDR3 is made up of 13 amino acids. V dropped 2 bases and J dropped 6 bases, with 10 bases sitting between them. CDR1 SGHTA and CDR2 FQGNSA come from the germline V gene. CDR3 region: CASSLPPEHGYTF. The CDR3 coding sequence is TGTGCCAGCAGCTTACCCCCGGAACATGGCTACACCTTC.